This TCR beta chain was documented in a study of cytotoxic CD8 clonotypes in ibrutinib-treated CLL. On this clone: Its target is not known.

Notes on the study in general: Public clonotypes, rarely seen, contracted or held steady on treatment.

The germline V gene encodes CDR1 SGDLS and CDR2 YYNGEE. This CDR3 spans 17 amino acids. V lost 5 bases, J lost 4 bases, and 15 bases stayed unmatched. Profiling relied on immunoSEQ multiplex PCR, and the TCRdb table lists in-frame clones only, not all of them. The data contain hundreds of thousands of clones, over 65% of them singletons. The sequencing here drew on PBMCs, taken after 12 months of ibrutinib treatment. V usage is TRBV9 and J usage is TRBJ2-1; the match to TRBD1 covers 7 bases. The TCR was taken from a human donor with chronic lymphocytic leukemia. CDR3 protein: CASSPWTGDLLYNEQFF. DNA for the CDR3: TGTGCCAGCAGTCCATGGACAGGAGATTTACTTTACAATGAGCAGTTCTTC.